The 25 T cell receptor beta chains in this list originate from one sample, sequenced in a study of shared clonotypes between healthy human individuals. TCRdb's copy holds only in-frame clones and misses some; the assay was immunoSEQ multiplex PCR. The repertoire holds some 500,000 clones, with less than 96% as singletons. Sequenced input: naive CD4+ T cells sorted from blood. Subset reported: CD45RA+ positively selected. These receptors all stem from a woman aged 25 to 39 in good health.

Here the CDR3 reads CASSEAGSSYNEQFF. CDR3 DNA sequence: TGCGCCAGCAGTGAGGCGGGCTCTTCCTACAATGAGCAGTTCTTC. The rearrangement uses TRBV10-1 and TRBJ2-1, with a tentative D call TRBD2 (5 bases). The CDR3 is 15 residues long. CDR1 WNHNN and CDR2 SYGVQD come from the germline V gene (reference sequence). Trimming took 2 bases from V and 1 from J, leaving 9 bases between them.

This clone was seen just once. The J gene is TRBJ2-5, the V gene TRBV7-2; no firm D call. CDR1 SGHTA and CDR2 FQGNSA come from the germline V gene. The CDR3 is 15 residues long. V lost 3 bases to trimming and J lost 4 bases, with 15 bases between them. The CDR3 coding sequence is TGTGCCAGCAGCTTCCAGGTCGGAGTAGGAGAGACCCAGTACTTC. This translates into CASSFQVGVGETQYF.

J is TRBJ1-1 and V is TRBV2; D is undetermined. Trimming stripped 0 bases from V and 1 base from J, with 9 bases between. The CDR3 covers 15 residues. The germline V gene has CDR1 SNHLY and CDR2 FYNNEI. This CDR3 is CASSEALVRNTEAFF. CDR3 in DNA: TGTGCCAGCAGTGAAGCGCTAGTGAGGAACACTGAAGCTTTCTTT. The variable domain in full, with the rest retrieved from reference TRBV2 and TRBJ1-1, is EPEVTQTPSHQVTQMGQEVILRCVPISNHLYFYWYRQILGQKVEFLVSFYNNEISEKSEIFDDQFSVERPDGSNFTLKIRSTKLEDSAMYFCASSEALVRNTEAFFGQGTRLTVV.

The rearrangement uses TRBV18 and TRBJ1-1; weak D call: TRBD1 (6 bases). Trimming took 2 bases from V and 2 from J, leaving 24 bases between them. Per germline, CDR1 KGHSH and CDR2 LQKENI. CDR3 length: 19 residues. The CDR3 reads CASSPNQNAQGIFNTEAFF. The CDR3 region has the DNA TGTGCCAGCTCACCAAACCAGAACGCACAGGGTATTTTTAACACTGAAGCTTTCTTT.

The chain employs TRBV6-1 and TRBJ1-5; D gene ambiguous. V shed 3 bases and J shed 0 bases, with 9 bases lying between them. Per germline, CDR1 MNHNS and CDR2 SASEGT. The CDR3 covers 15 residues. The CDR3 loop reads CASSDLLISNQPQHF. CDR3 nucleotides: TGTGCCAGCAGTGACCTTCTCATTAGCAATCAGCCCCAGCATTTT.

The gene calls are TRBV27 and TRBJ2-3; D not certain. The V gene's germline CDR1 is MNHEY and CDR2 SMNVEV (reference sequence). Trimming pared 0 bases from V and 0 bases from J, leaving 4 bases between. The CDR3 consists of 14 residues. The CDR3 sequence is CASSLSLSTDTQYF. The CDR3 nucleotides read TGTGCCAGCAGTTTATCTCTTAGCACAGATACGCAGTATTTT.

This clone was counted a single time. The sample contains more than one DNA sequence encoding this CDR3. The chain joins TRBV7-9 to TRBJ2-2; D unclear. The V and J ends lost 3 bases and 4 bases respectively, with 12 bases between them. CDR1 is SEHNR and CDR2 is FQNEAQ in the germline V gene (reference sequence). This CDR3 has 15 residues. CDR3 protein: CASSFPRAVTGELFF. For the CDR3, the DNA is TGTGCCAGCAGCTTCCCACGGGCGGTCACCGGGGAGCTGTTTTTT.

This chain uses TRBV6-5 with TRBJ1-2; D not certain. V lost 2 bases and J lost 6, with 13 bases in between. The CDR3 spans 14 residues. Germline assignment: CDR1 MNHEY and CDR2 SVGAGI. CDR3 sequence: CASSYRAALHGYTF. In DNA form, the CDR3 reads TGTGCCAGCAGTTACAGGGCAGCTCTCCATGGCTACACCTTC.

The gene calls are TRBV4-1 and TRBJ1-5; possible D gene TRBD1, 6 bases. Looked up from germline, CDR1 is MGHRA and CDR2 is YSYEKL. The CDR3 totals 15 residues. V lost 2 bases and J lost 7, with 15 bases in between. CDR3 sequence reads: CASSQLGGAGQPQHF. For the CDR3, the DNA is TGCGCCAGCAGCCAATTGGGGGGCGCTGGGCAGCCCCAGCATTTT.

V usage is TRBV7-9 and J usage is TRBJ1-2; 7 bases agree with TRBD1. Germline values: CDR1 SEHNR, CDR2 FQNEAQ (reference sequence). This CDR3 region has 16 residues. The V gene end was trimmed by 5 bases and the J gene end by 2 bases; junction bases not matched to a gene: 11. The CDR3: CASSRTPGTENYGYTF. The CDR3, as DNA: TGTGCCAGCAGCAGAACGCCCGGGACAGAAAACTATGGCTACACCTTC.

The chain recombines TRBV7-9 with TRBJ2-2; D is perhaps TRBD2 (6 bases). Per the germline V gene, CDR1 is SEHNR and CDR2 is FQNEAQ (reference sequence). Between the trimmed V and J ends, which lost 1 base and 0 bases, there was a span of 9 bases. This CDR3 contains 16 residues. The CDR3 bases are TGTGCCAGCAGCTTAGGCCGCGGGACGAACACCGGGGAGCTGTTTTTT. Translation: CASSLGRGTNTGELFF.

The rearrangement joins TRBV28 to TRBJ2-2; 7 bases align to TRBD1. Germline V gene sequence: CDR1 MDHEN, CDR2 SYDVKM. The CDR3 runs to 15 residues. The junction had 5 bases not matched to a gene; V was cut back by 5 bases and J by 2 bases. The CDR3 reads CASSHRDSNTGELFF. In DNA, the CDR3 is TGTGCCAGCAGTCACCGGGACAGCAACACCGGGGAGCTGTTTTTT.

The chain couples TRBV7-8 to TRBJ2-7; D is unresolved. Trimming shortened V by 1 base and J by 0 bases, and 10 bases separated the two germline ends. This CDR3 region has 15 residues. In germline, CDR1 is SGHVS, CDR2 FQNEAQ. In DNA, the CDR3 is TGTGCCAGCAGCTTAGACCGGTTTACCTCCTACGAGCAGTACTTC. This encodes CASSLDRFTSYEQYF.

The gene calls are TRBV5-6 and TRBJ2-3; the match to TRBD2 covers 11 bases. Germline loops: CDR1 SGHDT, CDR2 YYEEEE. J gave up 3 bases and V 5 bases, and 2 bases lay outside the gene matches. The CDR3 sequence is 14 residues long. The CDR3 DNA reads TGTGCCAGCAGACGACTAGCGGGGACAGATACGCAGTATTTT. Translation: CASRRLAGTDTQYF.

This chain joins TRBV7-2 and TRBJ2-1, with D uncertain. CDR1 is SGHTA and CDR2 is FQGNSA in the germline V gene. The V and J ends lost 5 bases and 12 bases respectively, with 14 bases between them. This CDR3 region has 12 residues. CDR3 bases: TGTGCCAGCAGCAAAGCCCCTTTGGCGCAGTTCTTC. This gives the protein CASSKAPLAQFF. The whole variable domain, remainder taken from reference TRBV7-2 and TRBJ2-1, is GAGVSQSPSNKVTEKGKDVELRCDPISGHTALYWYRQSLGQGLEFLIYFQGNSAPDKSGLPSDRFSAERTGGSVSTLTIQRTQQEDSAVYLCASSKAPLAQFFGPGTRLTVL.

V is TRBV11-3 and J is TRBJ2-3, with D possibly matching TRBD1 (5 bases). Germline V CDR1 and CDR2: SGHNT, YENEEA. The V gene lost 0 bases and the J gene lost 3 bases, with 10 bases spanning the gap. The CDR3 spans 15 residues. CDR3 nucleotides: TGTGCCAGCAGCTTAGAGGGCAGGGAAACAGATACGCAGTATTTT. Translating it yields CASSLEGRETDTQYF.

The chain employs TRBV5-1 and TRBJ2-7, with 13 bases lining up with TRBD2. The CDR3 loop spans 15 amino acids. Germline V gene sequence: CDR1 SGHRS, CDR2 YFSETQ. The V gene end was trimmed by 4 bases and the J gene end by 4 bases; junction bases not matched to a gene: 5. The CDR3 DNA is TGCGCCAGCAGCGTAGGACTAGCGGGAGTGTACGAGCAGTACTTC. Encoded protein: CASSVGLAGVYEQYF.

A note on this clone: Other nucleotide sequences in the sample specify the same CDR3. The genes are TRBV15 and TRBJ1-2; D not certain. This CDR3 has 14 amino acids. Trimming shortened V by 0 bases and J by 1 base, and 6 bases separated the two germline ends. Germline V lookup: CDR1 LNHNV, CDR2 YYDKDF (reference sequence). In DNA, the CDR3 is TGTGCCACCAGCAGAGATGGCGGTAACTATGGCTACACCTTC. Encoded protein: CATSRDGGNYGYTF.

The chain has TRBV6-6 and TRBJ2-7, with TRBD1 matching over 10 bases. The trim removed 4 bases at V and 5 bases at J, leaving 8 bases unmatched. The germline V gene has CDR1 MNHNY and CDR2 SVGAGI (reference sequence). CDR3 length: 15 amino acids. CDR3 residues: CASSSRTGGGNEQYF. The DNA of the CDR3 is TGTGCCAGCAGTTCCCGGACAGGGGGTGGAAACGAGCAGTACTTC.

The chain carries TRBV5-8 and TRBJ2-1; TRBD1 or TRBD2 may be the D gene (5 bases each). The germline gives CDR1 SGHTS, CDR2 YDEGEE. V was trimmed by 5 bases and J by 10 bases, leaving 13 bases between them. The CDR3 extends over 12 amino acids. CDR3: CASRPTGDEQFF. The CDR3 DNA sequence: TGTGCCAGCAGGCCTACCGGGGACGAGCAGTTCTTC.

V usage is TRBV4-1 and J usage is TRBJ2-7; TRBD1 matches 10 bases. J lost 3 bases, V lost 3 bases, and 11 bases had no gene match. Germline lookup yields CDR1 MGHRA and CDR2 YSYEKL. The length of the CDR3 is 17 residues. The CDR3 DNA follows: TGCGCCAGCAGCCAGACTATAACCGGGACAGGGGTCTACGAGCAGTACTTC. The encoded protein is CASSQTITGTGVYEQYF.

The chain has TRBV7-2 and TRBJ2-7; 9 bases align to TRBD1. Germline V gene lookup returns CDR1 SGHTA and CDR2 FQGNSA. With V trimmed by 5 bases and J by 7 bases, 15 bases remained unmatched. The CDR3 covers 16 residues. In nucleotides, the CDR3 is TGTGCCAGCAGCCCAGGGGGGGGACAGGGCATTTGGGAGCAGTACTTC. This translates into CASSPGGGQGIWEQYF. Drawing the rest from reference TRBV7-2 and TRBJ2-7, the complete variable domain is GAGVSQSPSNKVTEKGKDVELRCDPISGHTALYWYRQSLGQGLEFLIYFQGNSAPDKSGLPSDRFSAERTGGSVSTLTIQRTQQEDSAVYLCASSPGGGQGIWEQYFGPGTRLTVT.

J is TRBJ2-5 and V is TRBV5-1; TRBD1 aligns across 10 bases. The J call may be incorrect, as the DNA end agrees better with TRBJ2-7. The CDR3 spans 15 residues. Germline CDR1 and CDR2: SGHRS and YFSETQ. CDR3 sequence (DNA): TGCGCCAGCAGCCCGAGGACAGGGGGGACCTACGAGCAGTACTTC. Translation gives CASSPRTGGTYEQYF.

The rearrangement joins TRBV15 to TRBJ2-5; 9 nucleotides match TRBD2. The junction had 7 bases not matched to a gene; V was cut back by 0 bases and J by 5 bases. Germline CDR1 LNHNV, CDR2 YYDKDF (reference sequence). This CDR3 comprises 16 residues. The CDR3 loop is CATSRDLREGSETQYF. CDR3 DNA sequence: TGTGCCACCAGCAGAGATCTGCGGGAGGGCAGCGAGACCCAGTACTTC.

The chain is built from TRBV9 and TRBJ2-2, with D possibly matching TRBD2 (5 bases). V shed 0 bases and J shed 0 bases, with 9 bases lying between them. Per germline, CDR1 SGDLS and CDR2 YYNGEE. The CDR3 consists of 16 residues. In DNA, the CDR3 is TGTGCCAGCAGCGTAGTTGGAGGCGCGAACACCGGGGAGCTGTTTTTT. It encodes CASSVVGGANTGELFF.